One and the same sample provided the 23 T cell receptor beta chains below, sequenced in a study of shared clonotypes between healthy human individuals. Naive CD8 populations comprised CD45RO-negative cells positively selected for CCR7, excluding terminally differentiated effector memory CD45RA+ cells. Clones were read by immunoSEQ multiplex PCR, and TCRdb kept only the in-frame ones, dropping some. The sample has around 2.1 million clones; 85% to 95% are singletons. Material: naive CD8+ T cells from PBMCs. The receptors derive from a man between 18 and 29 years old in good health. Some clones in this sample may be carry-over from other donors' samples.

The CDR3 loop reads CASSQDPDPGSELFF. The CDR3 region has the DNA TGCGCCAGCAGCCAAGACCCCGACCCAGGCTCCGAACTGTTTTTT. This sequence joins TRBV4-1 and TRBJ1-4, with D uncertain. CDR1 and CDR2 (germline): MGHRA, YSYEKL. V was cut by 0 bases and J by 12 bases, with 17 bases left in between. The CDR3 is made up of 15 amino acids.

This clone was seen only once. The CDR3 loop is CASSLTRGKLEQYF. CDR3 in DNA: TGTGCCAGCAGTTTAACTCGGGGAAAACTCGAGCAGTACTTC. This chain uses TRBV27 with TRBJ2-7, with TRBD2 as a possible D gene (5 bases). In germline, CDR1 is MNHEY, CDR2 SMNVEV (reference sequence). The V and J ends lost 2 bases and 6 bases respectively, with 14 bases between them. This CDR3 spans 14 amino acids.

CDR3 DNA: TGTGCTGCGGGGCAGGGGGCGGCCGAGCAGTACTTC. This codes for CAAGQGAAEQYF. The chain combines TRBV25-1 with TRBJ2-7, with 8 bases fitting TRBD1. This CDR3 spans 12 amino acids. CDR1 is MGHDK and CDR2 is SYGVNS in the germline V gene.

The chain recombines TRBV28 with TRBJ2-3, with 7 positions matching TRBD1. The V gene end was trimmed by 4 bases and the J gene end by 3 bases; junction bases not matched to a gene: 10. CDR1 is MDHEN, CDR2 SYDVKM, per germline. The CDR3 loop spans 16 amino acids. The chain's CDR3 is CASSSQGLGVTDTQYF. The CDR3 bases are TGTGCCAGCAGTTCACAGGGGCTGGGTGTGACAGATACGCAGTATTTT.

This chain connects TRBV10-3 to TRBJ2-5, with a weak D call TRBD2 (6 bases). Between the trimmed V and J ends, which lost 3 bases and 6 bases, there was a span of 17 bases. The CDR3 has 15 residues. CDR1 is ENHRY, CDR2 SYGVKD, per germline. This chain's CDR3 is CAISDYLGAGQTQYF. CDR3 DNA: TGTGCCATCAGTGATTATTTGGGAGCGGGCCAGACCCAGTACTTC.

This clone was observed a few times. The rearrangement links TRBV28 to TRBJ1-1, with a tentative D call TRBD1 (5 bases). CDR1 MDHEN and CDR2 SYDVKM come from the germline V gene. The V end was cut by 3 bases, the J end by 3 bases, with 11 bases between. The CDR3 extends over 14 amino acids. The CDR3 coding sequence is TGTGCCAGCAGTTTTCAGGGTTTGCACACTGAAGCTTTCTTT. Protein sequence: CASSFQGLHTEAFF.

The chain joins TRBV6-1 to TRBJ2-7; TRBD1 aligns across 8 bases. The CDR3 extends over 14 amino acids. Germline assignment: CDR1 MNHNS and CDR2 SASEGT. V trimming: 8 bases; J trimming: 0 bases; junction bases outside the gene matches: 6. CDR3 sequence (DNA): TGTGCCAGCCCTGGGACAGGTAGCTCCTACGAGCAGTACTTC. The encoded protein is CASPGTGSSYEQYF.

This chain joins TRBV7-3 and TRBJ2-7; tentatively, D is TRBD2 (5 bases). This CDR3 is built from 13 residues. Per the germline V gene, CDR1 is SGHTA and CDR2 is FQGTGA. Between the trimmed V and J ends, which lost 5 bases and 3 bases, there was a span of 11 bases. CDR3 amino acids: CASSPGVGYEQYF. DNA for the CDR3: TGTGCCAGCAGCCCCGGGGTTGGCTACGAGCAGTACTTC.

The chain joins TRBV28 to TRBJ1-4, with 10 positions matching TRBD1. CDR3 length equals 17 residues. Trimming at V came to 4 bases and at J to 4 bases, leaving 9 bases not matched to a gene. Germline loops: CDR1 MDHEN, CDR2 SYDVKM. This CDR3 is CASSYKRQGAINEKLFF. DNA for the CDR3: TGTGCCAGCAGTTACAAGAGACAGGGGGCGATTAATGAAAAACTGTTTTTT. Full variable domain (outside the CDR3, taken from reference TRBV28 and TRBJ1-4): DVKVTQSSRYLVKRTGEKVFLECVQDMDHENMFWYRQDPGLGLRLIYFSYDVKMKEKGDIPEGYSVSREKKERFSLILESASTNQTSMYLCASSYKRQGAINEKLFFGSGTQLSVL.

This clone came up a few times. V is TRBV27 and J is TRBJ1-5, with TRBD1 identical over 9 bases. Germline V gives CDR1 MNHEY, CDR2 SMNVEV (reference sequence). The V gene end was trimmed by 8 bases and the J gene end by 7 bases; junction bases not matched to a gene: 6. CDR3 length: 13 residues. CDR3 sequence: CASGQGRRQPQHF. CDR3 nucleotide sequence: TGTGCCAGCGGACAGGGGCGGAGGCAGCCCCAGCATTTT.

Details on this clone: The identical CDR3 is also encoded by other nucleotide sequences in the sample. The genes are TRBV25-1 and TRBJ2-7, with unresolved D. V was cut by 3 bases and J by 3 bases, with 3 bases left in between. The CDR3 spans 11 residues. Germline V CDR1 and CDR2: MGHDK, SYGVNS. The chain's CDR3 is CASSDGYEQYF. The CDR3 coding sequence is TGTGCCAGCAGTGATGGCTACGAGCAGTACTTC.

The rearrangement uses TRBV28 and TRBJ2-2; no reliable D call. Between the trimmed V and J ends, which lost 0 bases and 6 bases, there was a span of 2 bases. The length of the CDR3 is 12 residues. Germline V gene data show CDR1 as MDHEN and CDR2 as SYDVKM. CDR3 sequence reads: CASSLWPGELFF. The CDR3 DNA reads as TGTGCCAGCAGTTTATGGCCCGGGGAGCTGTTTTTT.

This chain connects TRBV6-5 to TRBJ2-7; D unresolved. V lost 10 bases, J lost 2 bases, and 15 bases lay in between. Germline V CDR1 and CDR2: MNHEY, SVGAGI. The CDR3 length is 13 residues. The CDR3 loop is CATKTPATYEQYF. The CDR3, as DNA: TGTGCCACCAAAACCCCAGCTACCTACGAGCAGTACTTC.

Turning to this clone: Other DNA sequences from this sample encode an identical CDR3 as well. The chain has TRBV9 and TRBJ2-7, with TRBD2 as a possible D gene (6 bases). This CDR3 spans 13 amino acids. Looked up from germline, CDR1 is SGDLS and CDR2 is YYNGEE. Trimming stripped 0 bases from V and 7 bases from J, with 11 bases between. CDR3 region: CASSVAGVGEQYF. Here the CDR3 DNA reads TGTGCCAGCAGCGTAGCGGGGGTCGGGGAGCAGTACTTC. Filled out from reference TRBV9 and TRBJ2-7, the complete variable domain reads DSGVTQTPKHLITATGQRVTLRCSPRSGDLSVYWYQQSLDQGLQFLIQYYNGEERAKGNILERFSAQQFPDLHSELNLSSLELGDSALYFCASSVAGVGEQYFGPGTRLTVT.

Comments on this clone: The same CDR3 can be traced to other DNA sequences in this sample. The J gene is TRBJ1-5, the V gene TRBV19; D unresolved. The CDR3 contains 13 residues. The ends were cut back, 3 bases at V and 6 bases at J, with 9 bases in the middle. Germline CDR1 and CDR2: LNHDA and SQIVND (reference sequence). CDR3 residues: CASSIGLIQPQHF. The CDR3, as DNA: TGTGCCAGTAGTATCGGGTTGATTCAGCCCCAGCATTTT.

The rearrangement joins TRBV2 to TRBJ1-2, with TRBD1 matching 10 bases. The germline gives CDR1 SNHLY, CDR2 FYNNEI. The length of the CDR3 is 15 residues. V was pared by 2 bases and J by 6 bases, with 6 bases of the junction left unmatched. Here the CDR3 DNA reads TGTGCCAGCAGTGAAAGGGGGACAGGGGTAAATGGCTACACCTTC. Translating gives CASSERGTGVNGYTF.

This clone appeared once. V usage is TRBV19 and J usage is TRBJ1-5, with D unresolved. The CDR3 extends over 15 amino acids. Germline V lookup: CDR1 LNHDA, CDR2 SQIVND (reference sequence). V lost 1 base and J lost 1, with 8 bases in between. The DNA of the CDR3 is TGTGCCAGTAGTATAGTGTACAGCAGCAATCAGCCCCAGCATTTT. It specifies CASSIVYSSNQPQHF.

This CDR3 reads CSVVDRRFSYEQYF. The CDR3 bases are TGCAGCGTTGTCGACAGGAGGTTCTCCTACGAGCAGTACTTC. The gene calls are TRBV29-1 and TRBJ2-7; the D gene is possibly TRBD1 (6 bases). The V gene lost 4 bases and the J gene lost 0 bases, with 13 bases spanning the gap. This CDR3 is 14 amino acids long. Germline lookup yields CDR1 SQVTM and CDR2 ANQGSEA.

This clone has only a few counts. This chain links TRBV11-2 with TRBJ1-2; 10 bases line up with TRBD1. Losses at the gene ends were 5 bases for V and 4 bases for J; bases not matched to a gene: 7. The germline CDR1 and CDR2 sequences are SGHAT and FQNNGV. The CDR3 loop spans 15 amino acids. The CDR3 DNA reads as TGTGCCAGCAGCGCAGACAGGGGGCTTGGCTATGGCTACACCTTC. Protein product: CASSADRGLGYGYTF.

Here the CDR3 reads CASSWEGRADTEAFF. CDR3 sequence (DNA): TGCGCCAGCAGCTGGGAGGGAAGGGCGGACACTGAAGCTTTCTTT. The chain couples TRBV5-1 to TRBJ1-1; no clear D. V was trimmed by 3 bases and J by 3 bases, leaving 15 bases between them. The germline CDR1 and CDR2 sequences are SGHRS and YFSETQ. The CDR3 spans 15 residues.

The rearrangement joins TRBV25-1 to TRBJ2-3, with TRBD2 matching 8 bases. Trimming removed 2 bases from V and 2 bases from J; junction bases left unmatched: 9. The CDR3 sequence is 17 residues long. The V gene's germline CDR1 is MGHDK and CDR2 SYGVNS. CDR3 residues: CASSEPLQRENTDTQYF. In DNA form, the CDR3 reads TGTGCCAGCAGTGAACCTTTGCAGCGGGAGAACACAGATACGCAGTATTTT.

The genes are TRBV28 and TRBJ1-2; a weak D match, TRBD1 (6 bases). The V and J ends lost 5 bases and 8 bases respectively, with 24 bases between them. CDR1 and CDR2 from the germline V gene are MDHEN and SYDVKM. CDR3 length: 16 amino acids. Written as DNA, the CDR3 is TGTGCCAGCAGTGCTGAGATTAATGGGGGGCCTCTAGGCTACACCTTC. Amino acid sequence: CASSAEINGGPLGYTF.

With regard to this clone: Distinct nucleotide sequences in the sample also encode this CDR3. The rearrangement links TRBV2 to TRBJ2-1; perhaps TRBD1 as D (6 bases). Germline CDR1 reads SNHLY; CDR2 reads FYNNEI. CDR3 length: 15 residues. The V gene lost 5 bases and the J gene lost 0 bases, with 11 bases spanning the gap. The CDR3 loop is CASSLGGSSYNEQFF. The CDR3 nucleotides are TGTGCCAGCAGTCTAGGGGGTAGCTCCTACAATGAGCAGTTCTTC.